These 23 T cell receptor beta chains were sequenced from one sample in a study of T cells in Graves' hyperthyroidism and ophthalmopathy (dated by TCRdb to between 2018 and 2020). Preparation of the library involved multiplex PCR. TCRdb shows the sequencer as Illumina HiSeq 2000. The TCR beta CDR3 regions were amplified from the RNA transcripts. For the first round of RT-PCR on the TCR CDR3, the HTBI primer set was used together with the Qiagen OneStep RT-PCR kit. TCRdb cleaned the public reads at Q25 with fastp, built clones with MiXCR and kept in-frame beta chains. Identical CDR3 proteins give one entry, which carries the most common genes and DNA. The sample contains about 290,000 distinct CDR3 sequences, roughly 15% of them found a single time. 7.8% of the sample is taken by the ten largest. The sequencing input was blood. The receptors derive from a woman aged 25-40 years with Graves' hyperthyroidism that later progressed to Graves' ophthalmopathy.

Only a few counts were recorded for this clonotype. As DNA, the CDR3 is TGTGCCATCAGTGACTCTAGCGGGCTAGCCAAAAACATTCAGTACTTC. It encodes CAISDSSGLAKNIQYF. This chain joins TRBV10-3 and TRBJ2-4; 8 bases agree with TRBD2. Germline CDR1 is ENHRY and CDR2 is SYGVKD. There are 16 residues in the CDR3. Trimming cost V 3 bases and J 0 bases; bases outside gene matches: 4.

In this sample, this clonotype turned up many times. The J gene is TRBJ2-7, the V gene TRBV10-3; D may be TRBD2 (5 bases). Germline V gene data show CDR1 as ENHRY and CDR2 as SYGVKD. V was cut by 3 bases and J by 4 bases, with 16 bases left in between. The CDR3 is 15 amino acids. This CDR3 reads CAISELGSEYYEQYF. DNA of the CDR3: TGTGCCATCAGTGAATTAGGTAGCGAATATTACGAGCAGTACTTC.

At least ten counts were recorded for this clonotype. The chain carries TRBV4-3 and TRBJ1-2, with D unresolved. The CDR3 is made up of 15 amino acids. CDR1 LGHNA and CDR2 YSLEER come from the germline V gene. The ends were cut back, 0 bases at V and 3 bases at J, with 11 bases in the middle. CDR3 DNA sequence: TGCGCCAGCAGCCAAGATCGATTAGCAGACTATGGCTACACCTTC. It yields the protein CASSQDRLADYGYTF.

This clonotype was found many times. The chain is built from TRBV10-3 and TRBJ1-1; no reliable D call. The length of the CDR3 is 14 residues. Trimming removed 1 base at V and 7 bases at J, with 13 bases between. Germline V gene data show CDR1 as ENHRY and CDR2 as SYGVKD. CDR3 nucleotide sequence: TGTGCCATCAGTGAGTATGAGGGCCAGTATGAAGCTTTCTTT. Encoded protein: CAISEYEGQYEAFF.

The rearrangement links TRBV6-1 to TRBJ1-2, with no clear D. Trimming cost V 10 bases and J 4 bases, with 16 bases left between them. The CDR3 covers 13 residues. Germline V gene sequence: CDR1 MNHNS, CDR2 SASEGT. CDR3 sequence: CATRSALGYGYTF. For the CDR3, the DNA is TGTGCCACCCGCAGCGCCCTAGGCTATGGCTACACCTTC.

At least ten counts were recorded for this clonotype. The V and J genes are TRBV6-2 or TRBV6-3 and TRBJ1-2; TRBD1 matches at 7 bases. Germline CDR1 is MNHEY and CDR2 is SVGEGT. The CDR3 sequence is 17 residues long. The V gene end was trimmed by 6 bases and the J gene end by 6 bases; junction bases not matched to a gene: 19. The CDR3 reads CASRQLKPGQRFDGYTF. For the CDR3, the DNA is TGTGCCAGCAGGCAACTGAAACCGGGACAGAGATTTGATGGCTACACCTTC.

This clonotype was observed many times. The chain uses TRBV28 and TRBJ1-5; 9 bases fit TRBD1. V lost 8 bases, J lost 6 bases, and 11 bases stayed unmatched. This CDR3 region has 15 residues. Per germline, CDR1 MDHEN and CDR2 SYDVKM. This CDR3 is CASFPIGQGIQPQHF. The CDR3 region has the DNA TGTGCCAGCTTCCCCATCGGACAGGGGATTCAGCCCCAGCATTTT.

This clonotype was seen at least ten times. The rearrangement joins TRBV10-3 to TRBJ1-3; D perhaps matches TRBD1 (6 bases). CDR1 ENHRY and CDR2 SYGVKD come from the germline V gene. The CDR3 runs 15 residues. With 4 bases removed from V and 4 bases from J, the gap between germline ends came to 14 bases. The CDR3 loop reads CAISGRDNSGNTIYF. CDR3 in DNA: TGTGCCATCAGTGGCAGGGACAATTCAGGAAACACCATATATTTT.

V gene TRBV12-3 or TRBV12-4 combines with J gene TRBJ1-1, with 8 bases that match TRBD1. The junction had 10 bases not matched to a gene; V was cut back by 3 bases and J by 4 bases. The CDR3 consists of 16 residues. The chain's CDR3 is CASSFDRGGMRTEAFF. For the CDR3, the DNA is TGTGCCAGCAGTTTTGACAGGGGCGGGATGCGCACTGAAGCTTTCTTT.

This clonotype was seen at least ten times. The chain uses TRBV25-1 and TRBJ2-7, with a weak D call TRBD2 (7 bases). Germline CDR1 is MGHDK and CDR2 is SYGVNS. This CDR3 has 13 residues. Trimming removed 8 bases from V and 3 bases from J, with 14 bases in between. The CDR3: CASGGGGGYEQYF. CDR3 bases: TGTGCCAGCGGTGGGGGAGGGGGCTACGAGCAGTACTTC.

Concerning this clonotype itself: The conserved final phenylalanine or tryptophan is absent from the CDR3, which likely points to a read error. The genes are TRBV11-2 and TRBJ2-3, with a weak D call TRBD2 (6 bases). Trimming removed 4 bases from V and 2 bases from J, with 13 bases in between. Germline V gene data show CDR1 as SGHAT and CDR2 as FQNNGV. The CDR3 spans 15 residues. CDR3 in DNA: TGTGCCAGCAGCTCCTTAGCGGAATACACAGATACGCAGTATCTT. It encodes CASSSLAEYTDTQYL.

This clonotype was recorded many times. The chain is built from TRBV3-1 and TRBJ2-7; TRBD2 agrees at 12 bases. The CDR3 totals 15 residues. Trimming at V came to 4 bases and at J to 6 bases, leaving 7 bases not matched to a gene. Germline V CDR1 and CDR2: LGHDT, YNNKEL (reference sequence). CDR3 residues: CASSLWTSGIGEQYF. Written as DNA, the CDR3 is TGTGCCAGCAGCCTCTGGACTAGCGGGATCGGCGAGCAGTACTTC.

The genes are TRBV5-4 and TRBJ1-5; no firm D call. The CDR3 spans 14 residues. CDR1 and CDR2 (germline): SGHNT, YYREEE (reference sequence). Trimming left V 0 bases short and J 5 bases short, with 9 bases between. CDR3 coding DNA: TGTGCCAGCAGCTTGGAAGGGAACTATCAGCCCCAGCATTTT. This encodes CASSLEGNYQPQHF.

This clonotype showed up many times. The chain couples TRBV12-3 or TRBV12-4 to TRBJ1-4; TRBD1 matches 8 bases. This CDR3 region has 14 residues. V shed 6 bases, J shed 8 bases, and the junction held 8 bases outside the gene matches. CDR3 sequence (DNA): TGTGCCAGCAGCTACGGACAGGGCCGGGAAAAACTGTTTTTT. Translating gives CASSYGQGREKLFF.

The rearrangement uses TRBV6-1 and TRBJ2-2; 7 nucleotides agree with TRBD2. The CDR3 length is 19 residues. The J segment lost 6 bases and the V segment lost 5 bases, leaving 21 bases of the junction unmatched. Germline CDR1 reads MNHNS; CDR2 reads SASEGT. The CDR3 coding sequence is TGTGCCAGCAGTTCCGCCGGACTAGTTGCGGGTAGCCCTGCCGGGGAGCTGTTTTTT. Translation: CASSSAGLVAGSPAGELFF.

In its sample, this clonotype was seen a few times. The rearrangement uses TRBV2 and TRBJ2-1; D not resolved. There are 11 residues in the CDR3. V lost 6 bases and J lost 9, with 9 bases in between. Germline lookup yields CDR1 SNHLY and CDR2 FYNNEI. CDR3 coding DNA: TGTGCCAGCAGGGTTTCTGGTGAGCAGTTCTTC. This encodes CASRVSGEQFF.

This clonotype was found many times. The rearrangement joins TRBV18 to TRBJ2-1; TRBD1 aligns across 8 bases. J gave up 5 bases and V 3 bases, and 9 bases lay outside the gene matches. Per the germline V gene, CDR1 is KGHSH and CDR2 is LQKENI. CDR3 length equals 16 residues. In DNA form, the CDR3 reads TGTGCCAGCTCACCCAAGGACAGGGAATTACACAATGAGCAGTTCTTC. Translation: CASSPKDRELHNEQFF.

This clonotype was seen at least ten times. CDR3 loop: CASSRGENTEAFF. The CDR3 region has the DNA TGTGCCAGCAGTAGGGGCGAGAACACTGAAGCTTTCTTT. The chain joins TRBV2 to TRBJ1-1; a possible D gene is TRBD1 (5 bases). With 5 bases removed from V and 1 base from J, the gap between germline ends came to 8 bases. This CDR3 spans 13 amino acids. Looked up from germline, CDR1 is SNHLY and CDR2 is FYNNEI.

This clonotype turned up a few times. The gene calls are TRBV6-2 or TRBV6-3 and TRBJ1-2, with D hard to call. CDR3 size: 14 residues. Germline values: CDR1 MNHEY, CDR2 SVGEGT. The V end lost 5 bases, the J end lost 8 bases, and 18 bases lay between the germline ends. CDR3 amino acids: CASSTPGRTLGYTF. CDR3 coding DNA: TGTGCCAGCAGTACCCCCGGCCGTACCCTAGGCTACACCTTC.

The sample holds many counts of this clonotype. This chain's CDR3 is CASSQQQGVQETQYF. The DNA of the CDR3 is TGCGCCAGCAGCCAACAACAGGGTGTCCAAGAGACCCAGTACTTC. The chain combines TRBV4-3 with TRBJ2-5, with D possibly TRBD1 on 6 matching bases. This CDR3 has 15 amino acids. Germline V gene sequence: CDR1 LGHNA, CDR2 YSLEER. V was shortened by 2 bases and J by 1 base, with 11 bases between the two germline ends.

CDR3 protein: CASSFHRGGETQYF. CDR3 coding DNA: TGTGCCAGCAGTTTTCACAGGGGAGGAGAGACCCAGTACTTC. This rearrangement joins TRBV27 to TRBJ2-5, with a possible D match to TRBD1 (7 bases). Trimming removed 3 bases at V and 4 bases at J, with 12 bases between. CDR3 length: 14 residues. CDR1 and CDR2 (germline): MNHEY, SMNVEV (reference sequence).

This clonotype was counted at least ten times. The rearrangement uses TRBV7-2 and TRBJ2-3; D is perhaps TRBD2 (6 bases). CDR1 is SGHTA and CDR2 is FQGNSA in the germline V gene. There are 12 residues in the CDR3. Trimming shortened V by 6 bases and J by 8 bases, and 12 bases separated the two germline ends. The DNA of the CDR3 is TGTGCCAGCAGGGCCTTGGGGGGTACGCAGTATTTT. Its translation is CASRALGGTQYF.

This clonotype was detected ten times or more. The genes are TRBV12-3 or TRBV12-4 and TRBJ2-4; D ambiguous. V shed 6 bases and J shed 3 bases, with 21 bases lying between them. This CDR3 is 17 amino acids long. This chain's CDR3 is CASSSEFQADLKNIQYF. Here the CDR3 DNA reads TGTGCCAGCAGCTCAGAGTTCCAGGCCGATCTCAAAAACATTCAGTACTTC.